This record concerns one T cell receptor (beta chain) sequence. Antigen: not known. Sequencing used immunoSEQ multiplex PCR; TCRdb keeps in-frame clones, though not all of them. The sample carries 110,000 to 150,000 clones, approximately 83% recorded once. The data were obtained in a study of T cell responses to AZD1222 COVID-19 vaccine. Germline V gives CDR1 MGHRA, CDR2 YSYEKL. V was pared by 3 bases and J by 4 bases, with 7 bases of the junction left unmatched. The length of the CDR3 is 17 residues. Findings and limits, study-wide: The study reported that nearly half of spike-specific TCRs target unmutated variant regions. White British donors predominated, females outnumbered males, and clonal diversity was possibly underestimated. Researchers report vaccine-associated CD4 TCRs spanning spike, with dominance at 160-218 and 743-854. After two AZD1222 doses, spike-specific TCR breadth and depth rose versus day 0.

Sample: peripheral blood, taken on day 0 of AZD1222 vaccination. The TCR sequence derives from an adult in good health. This sequence joins TRBV4-1 and TRBJ1-4; 11 positions match TRBD1. CDR3 nucleotides: TGCGCCAGCAGCCAGTTGGACAGGGGGCGTCTTAATGAAAAACTGTTTTTT. It encodes CASSQLDRGRLNEKLFF.